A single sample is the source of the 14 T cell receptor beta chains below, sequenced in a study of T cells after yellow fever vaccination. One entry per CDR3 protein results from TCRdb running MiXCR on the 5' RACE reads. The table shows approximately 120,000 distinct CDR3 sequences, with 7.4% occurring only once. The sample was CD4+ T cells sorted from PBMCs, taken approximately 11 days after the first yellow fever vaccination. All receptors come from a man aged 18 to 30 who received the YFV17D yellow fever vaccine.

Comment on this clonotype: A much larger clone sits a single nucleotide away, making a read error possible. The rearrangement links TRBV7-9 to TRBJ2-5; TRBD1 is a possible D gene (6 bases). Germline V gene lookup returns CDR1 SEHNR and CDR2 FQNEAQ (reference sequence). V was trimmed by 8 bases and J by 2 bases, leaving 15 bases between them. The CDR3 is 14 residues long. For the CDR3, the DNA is TGTGCCAGCGCAGGGGCAGGGAGTCAAGAGACCCAGTACTTC. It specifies CASAGAGSQETQYF.

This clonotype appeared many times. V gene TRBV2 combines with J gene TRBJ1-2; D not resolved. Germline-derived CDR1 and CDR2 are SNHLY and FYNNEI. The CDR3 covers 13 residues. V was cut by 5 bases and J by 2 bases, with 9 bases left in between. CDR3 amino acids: CASSSDGNYGYTF. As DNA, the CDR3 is TGTGCCAGCAGTTCTGACGGGAACTATGGCTACACCTTC.

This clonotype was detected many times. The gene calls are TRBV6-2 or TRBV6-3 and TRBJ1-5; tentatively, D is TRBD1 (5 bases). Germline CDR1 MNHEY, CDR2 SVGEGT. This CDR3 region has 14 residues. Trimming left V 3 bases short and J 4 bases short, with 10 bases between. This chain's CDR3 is CASSYRQPNQPQHF. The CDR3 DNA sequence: TGTGCCAGCAGTTATAGACAGCCTAATCAGCCCCAGCATTTT.

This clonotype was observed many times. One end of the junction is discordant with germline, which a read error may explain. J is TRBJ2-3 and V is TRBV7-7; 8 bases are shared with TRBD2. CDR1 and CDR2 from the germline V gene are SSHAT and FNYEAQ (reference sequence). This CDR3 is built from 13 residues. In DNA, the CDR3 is TGTGCTAGCAGCTTCGGGGGGGAAGATACGCAGTATTTT. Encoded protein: CASSFGGEDTQYF.

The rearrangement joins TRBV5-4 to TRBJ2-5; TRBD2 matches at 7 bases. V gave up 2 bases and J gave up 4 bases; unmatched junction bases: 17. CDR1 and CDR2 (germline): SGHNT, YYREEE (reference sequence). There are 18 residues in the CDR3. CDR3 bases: TGTGCCAGCAGCTTCTCGCAGTTCGGGCGCCCGGGAGGAGAGACCCAGTACTTC. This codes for CASSFSQFGRPGGETQYF.

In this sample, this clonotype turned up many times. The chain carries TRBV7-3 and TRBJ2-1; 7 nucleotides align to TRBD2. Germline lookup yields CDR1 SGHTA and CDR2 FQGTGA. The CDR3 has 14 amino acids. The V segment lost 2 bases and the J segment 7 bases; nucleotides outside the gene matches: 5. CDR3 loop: CASSLAGEENEQFF. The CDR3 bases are TGTGCCAGCAGCTTAGCGGGGGAGGAAAATGAGCAGTTCTTC.

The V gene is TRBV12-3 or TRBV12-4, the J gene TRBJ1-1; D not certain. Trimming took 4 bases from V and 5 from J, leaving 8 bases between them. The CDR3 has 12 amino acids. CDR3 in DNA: TGTGCCAGCAGTTCCGACGGAACTGAAGCTTTCTTT. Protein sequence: CASSSDGTEAFF.

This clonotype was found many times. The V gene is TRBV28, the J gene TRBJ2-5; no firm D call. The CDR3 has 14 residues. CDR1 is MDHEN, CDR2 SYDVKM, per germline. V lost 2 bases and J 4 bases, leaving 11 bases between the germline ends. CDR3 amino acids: CASSLLGLGETQYF. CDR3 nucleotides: TGTGCCAGCAGTTTACTGGGTTTAGGAGAGACCCAGTACTTC. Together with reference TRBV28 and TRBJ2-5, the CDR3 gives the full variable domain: DVKVTQSSRYLVKRTGEKVFLECVQDMDHENMFWYRQDPGLGLRLIYFSYDVKMKEKGDIPEGYSVSREKKERFSLILESASTNQTSMYLCASSLLGLGETQYFGPGTRLLVL.

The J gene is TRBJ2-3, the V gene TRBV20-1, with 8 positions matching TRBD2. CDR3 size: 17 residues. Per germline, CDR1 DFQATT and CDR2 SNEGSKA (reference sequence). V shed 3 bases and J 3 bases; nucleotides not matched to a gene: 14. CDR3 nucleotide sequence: TGCAGTGCTAGGGGCCAAGCGGGGGCCCGGGGGACAGATACGCAGTATTTT. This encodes CSARGQAGARGTDTQYF.

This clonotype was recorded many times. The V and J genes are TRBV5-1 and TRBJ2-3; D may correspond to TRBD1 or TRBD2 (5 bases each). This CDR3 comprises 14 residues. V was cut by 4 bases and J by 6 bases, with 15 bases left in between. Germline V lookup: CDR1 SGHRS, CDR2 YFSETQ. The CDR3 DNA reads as TGCGCCAGCAGCGCCGGGACCGACGTGGATACGCAGTATTTT. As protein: CASSAGTDVDTQYF.

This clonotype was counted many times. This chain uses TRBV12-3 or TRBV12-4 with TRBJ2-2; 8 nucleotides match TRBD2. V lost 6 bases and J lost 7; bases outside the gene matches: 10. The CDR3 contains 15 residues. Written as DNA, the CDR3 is TGTGCCAGCAGACCCTCGGGGGGGCCAAACGGGGAGCTGTTTTTT. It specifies CASRPSGGPNGELFF.

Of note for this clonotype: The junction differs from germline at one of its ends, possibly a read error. CDR3: CSARDRGLGRRNTGAFF. The CDR3 nucleotides read TGCAGTGCTAGAGATAGGGGCCTAGGACGCCGTAACACTGGAGCTTTCTTT. The gene calls are TRBV20-1 and TRBJ1-1; weak D call: TRBD1 (5 bases). This CDR3 spans 17 amino acids. The V gene's germline CDR1 is DFQATT and CDR2 SNEGSKA (reference sequence).

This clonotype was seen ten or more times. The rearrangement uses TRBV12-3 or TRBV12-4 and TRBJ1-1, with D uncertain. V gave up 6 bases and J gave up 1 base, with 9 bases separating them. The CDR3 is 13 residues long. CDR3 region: CASSVTGNTEAFF. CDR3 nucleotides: TGTGCCAGCAGCGTGACCGGGAACACTGAAGCTTTCTTT.

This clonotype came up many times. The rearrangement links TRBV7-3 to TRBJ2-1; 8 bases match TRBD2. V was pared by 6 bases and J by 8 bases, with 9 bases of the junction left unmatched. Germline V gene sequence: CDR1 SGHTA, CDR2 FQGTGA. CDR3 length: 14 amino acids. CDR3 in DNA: TGTGCCAGCAGGTATCCGGGGGGGCGTTATGAGCAGTTCTTC. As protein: CASRYPGGRYEQFF.